This T cell receptor beta chain comes out of a study of T cells in Graves' hyperthyroidism and ophthalmopathy. There are 13 residues in the CDR3. Germline V lookup: CDR1 DFQATT, CDR2 SNEGSKA (reference sequence). The V segment lost 6 bases and the J segment 2 bases; nucleotides outside the gene matches: 3. TCR beta CDR3 region amplification was performed from RNA transcripts. RT-PCR in the first round (using the HTBI primer set) targeted the TCR CDR3. Using its own MiXCR run on the multiplex PCR reads, TCRdb lists one record per CDR3 protein. Of around 700,000 distinct CDR3 sequences in the sample, about 19% were seen once. This clonotype was seen ten or more times.

The sample consisted of blood. The origin of this receptor is a woman aged 45 to 65 with Graves' hyperthyroidism that later progressed to Graves' ophthalmopathy. This chain joins TRBV20-1 and TRBJ1-4, with TRBD1 matching over 7 bases. CDR3 residues: CSAEGQTNEKLFF. The CDR3 bases are TGCAGTGCCGAGGGACAGACTAATGAAAAACTGTTTTTT.